These 6 T cell receptor beta chains came from one sample sequenced in a study of blood T cell repertoires in COVID-19 (dated by TCRdb to about 2020). Receptor libraries were prepared by the immunoSEQ multiplex PCR assay. TCRdb obtained this table from immuneACCESS and retained in-frame rearrangements with V and J assigned. These tables miss some clones; where compared with another copy, unresolved V genes account for less than half of the shortfall, and the remainder is unexplained. The sample data list tens of thousands of clones, and about 85% of these were observed just once. The ten largest clones take up about 4% of the sample. The material sequenced was peripheral blood. Every receptor here comes from a man aged 55 to 70 with acute or convalescent COVID-19.

The chain uses TRBV11-2 and TRBJ2-7; D may be TRBD2 (6 bases). Germline CDR1 SGHAT, CDR2 FQNNGV. This CDR3 contains 15 residues. V lost 4 bases to trimming and J lost 2 bases, with 15 bases between them. The CDR3 protein is CASSSTGTGAYEQYF. The CDR3 DNA reads as TGTGCCAGCAGCTCCACCGGGACGGGAGCCTACGAGCAGTACTTC.

The chain couples TRBV19 to TRBJ1-1, with TRBD1 identical over 9 bases. The CDR3 is made up of 17 amino acids. Germline CDR1 and CDR2: LNHDA and SQIVND (reference sequence). V lost 6 bases, J lost 3 bases, and 14 bases stayed unmatched. As DNA, the CDR3 is TGTGCCAGTAGCCCGAGCCGGGACAGGGTTTTTTACACTGAAGCTTTCTTT. This translates into CASSPSRDRVFYTEAFF.

The chain employs TRBV11-3 and TRBJ2-1, with D perhaps matching TRBD2 (6 bases). Trimming shortened V by 1 base and J by 9 bases, and 16 bases separated the two germline ends. Germline-derived CDR1 and CDR2 are SGHNT and YENEEA. CDR3 size: 15 residues. The CDR3 nucleotides read TGTGCCAGCAGCTTAGTAGGAGGGAGCTACGGTGAGCAGTTCTTC. It is translated as CASSLVGGSYGEQFF.

The chain employs TRBV6-4 and TRBJ2-1; 10 bases align to TRBD1. The length of the CDR3 is 15 residues. Germline-derived CDR1 and CDR2 are MRHNA and SNTAGT. V lost 5 bases to trimming and J lost 9 bases; unmatched junction nucleotides: 10. This chain's CDR3 is CASSRGTGAVGEQFF. The CDR3 DNA is TGTGCCAGCAGTAGGGGGACAGGGGCCGTCGGTGAGCAGTTCTTC.

The CDR3 nucleotides read TGTGCCAGCAGGAGGGCGTCTGGAAACACCATATATTTT. It specifies CASRRASGNTIYF. The chain uses TRBV6-5 and TRBJ1-3, with D unresolved. The CDR3 sequence is 13 residues long. The ends were cut back, 6 bases at V and 1 base at J, with 7 bases in the middle. Germline-derived CDR1 and CDR2 are MNHEY and SVGAGI.

This chain joins TRBV28 and TRBJ1-5; D is perhaps TRBD1 (5 bases). Deletions cut 4 bases from V and 4 bases from J, with 11 bases between. This CDR3 has 14 amino acids. The germline V gene has CDR1 MDHEN and CDR2 SYDVKM. In DNA form, the CDR3 reads TGTGCCAGCAGTTACGGGGGGGGGAATCAGCCCCAGCATTTT. It codes for CASSYGGGNQPQHF.